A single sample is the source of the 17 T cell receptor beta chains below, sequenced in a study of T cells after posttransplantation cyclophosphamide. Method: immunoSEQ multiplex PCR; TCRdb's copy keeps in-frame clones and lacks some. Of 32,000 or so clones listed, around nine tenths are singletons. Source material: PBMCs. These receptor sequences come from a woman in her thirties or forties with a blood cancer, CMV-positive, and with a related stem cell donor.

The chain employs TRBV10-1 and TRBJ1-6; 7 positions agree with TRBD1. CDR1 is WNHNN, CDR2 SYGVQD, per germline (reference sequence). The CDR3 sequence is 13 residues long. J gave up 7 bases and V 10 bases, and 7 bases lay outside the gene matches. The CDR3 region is CATLTGRNSPLHF. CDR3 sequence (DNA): TGCGCCACTTTGACAGGGAGAAATTCACCCCTCCACTTT.

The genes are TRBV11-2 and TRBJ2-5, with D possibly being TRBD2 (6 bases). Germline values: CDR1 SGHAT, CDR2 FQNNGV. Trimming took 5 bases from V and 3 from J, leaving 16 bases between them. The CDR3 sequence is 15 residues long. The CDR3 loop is CASSPPWEREETQYF. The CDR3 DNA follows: TGTGCCAGCAGCCCGCCATGGGAGCGGGAAGAGACCCAGTACTTC.

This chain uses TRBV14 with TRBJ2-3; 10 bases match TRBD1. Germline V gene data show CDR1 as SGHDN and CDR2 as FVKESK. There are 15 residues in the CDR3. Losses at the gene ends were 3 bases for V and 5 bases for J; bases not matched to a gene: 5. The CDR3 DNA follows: TGTGCCAGCAGCCAGGACAGGGGGTCGAGAGATACGCAGTATTTT. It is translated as CASSQDRGSRDTQYF.

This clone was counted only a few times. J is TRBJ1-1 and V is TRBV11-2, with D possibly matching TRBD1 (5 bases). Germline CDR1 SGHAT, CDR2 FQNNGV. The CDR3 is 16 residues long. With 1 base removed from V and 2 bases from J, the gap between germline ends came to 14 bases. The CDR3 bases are TGTGCCAGCAGCTTAGTTGGGGCAGGCTCCAACACTGAAGCTTTCTTT. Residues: CASSLVGAGSNTEAFF.

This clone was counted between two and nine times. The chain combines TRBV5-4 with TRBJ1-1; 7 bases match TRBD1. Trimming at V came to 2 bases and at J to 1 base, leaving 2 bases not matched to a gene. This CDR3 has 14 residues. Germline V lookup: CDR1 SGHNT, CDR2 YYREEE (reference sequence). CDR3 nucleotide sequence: TGTGCCAGCAGCTTCAGGGGGGAGAACACTGAAGCTTTCTTT. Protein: CASSFRGENTEAFF.

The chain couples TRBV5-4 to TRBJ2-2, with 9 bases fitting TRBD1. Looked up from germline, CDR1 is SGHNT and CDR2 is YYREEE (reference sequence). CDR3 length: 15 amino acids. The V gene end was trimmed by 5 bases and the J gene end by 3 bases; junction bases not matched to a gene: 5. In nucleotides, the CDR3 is TGTGCCAGCAGACAGGGGGCAAGTGACACCGGGGAGCTGTTTTTT. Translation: CASRQGASDTGELFF. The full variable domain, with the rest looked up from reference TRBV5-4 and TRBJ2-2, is ETGVTQSPTHLIKTRGQQVTLRCSSQSGHNTVSWYQQALGQGPQFIFQYYREEENGRGNFPPRFSGLQFPNYSSELNVNALELDDSALYLCASRQGASDTGELFFGEGSRLTVL.

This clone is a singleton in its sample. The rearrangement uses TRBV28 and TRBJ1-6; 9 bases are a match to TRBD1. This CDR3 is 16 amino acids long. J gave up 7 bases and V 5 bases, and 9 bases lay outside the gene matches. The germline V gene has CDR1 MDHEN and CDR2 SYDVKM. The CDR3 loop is CASSDPGQGSNSPLHF. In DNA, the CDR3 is TGTGCCAGCAGTGATCCGGGACAGGGTTCCAATTCACCCCTCCACTTT.

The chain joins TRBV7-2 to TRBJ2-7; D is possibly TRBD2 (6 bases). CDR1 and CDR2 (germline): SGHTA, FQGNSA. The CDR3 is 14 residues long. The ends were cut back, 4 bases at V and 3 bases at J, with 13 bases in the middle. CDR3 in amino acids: CASSSEGLGYEQYF. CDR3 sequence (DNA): TGTGCCAGCAGCTCGGAGGGGCTGGGCTACGAGCAGTACTTC.

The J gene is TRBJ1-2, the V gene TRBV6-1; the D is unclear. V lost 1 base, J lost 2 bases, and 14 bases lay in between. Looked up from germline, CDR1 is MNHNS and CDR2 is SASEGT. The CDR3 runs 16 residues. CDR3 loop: CASSEEYALRNYGYTF. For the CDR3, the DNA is TGTGCCAGCAGTGAAGAATACGCACTGCGCAACTATGGCTACACCTTC.

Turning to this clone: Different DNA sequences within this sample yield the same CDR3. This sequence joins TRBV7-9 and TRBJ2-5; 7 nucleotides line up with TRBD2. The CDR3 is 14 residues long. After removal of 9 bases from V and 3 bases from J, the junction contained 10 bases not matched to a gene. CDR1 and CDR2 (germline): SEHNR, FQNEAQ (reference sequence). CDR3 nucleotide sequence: TGTGCCAGTAGCCCCCGACTAGCAGAAGAGACCCAGTACTTC. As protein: CASSPRLAEETQYF.

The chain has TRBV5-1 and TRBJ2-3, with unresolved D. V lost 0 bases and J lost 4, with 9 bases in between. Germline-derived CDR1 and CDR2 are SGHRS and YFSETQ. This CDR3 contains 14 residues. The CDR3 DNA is TGCGCCAGCAGCTTGGTAGATCTGGCAGATACGCAGTATTTT. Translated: CASSLVDLADTQYF.

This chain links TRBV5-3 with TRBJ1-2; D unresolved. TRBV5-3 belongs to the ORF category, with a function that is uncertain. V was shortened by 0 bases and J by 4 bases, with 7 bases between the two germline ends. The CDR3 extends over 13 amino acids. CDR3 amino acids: CARSLGQIYGYTF. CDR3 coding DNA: TGTGCCAGAAGCTTGGGGCAGATCTATGGCTACACCTTC.

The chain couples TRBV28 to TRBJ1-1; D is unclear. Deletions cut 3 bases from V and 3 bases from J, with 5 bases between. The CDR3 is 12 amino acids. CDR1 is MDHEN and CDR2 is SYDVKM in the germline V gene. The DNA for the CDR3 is TGTGCCAGCAGTTTGCGGGACACTGAAGCTTTCTTT. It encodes CASSLRDTEAFF.

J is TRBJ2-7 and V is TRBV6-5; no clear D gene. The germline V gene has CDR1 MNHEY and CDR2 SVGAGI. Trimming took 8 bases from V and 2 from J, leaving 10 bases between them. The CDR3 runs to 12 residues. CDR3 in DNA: TGTGCCAGCGGTGCGGTTACCTACGAGCAGTACTTC. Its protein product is CASGAVTYEQYF.

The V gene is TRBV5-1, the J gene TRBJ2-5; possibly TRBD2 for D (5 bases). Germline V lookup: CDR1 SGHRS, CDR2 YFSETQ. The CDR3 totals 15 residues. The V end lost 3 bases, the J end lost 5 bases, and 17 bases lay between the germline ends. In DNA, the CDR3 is TGCGCCAGCAGCTCTCAACCTACTAGTGGGGAGACCCAGTACTTC. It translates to CASSSQPTSGETQYF.

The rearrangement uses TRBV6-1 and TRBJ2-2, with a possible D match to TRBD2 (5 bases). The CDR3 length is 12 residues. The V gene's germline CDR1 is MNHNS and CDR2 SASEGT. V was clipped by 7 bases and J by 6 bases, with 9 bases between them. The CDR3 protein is CASKRVPGELFF. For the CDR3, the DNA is TGTGCCAGCAAGAGGGTCCCCGGGGAGCTGTTTTTT.

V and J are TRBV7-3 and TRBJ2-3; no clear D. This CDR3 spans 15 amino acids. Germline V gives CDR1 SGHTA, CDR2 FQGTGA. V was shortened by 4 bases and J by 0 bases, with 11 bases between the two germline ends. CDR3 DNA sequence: TGTGCCAGCAGCTCCACCCAGGCCAGCACAGATACGCAGTATTTT. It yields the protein CASSSTQASTDTQYF.